Listed below are T cell receptor beta chains from one sample, sequenced in a study of T cells after somatic rescue of genetic block. Method: immunoSEQ multiplex PCR; TCRdb's copy keeps in-frame clones and lacks some. The sample records under 150,000 clones, around nine tenths being singletons. The sequenced material came from peripheral blood mononuclear cells (PBMCs). Receptors were obtained from a woman between 18 and 29 years old. The CDR3 runs from the conserved cysteine through the conserved F or W. D genes are given only for firm matches. Clone size is shown for a subset of rows, as once, few, many or a class of expanded clone.

V gene: TRBV13; clone size: -; D gene: TRBD1; J gene: TRBJ1-5; CDR3 DNA: TGTGCCAGCAGCCCGGGACAGGGGAACAATCAGCCCCAGCATTTT; CDR3 protein: CASSPGQGNNQPQHF
V gene: TRBV7-7; clone size: -; D gene: -; J gene: TRBJ1-2; CDR3 DNA: TGTGCCAGCAGCTTAGTCAGGGATTTTTATGGCTACACCTTC; CDR3 protein: CASSLVRDFYGYTF
V gene: TRBV7-7; clone size: -; D gene: -; J gene: TRBJ1-1; CDR3 DNA: TGTGCCAGCAGCTTAGGGGCAAACACTGAAGCTTTCTTT; CDR3 protein: CASSLGANTEAFF
V gene: TRBV7-6; clone size: -; D gene: TRBD1; J gene: TRBJ1-4; CDR3 DNA: TGTGCCAGCAGCTTAGGAGGGGGCTCTGAGAAACTGTTTTTT; CDR3 protein: CASSLGGGSEKLFF
V gene: TRBV28; clone size: -; D gene: -; J gene: TRBJ2-3; CDR3 DNA: TGTGCCAGCAGTAGGCCAGCAGCAGGCACAGATACGCAGTATTTT; CDR3 protein: CASSRPAAGTDTQYF
V gene: TRBV6-5; clone size: -; D gene: -; J gene: TRBJ1-4; CDR3 DNA: TGTGCCAGCAGTTACCGGCGGGACCCGCGGAATGAAAAACTGTTTTTT; CDR3 protein: CASSYRRDPRNEKLFF
V gene: TRBV18; clone size: -; D gene: -; J gene: TRBJ2-6; CDR3 DNA: TGTGCCAGCTCACTGGGGCCAGGGGCCCCTGGGGCCAACGTCCTGACTTTC; CDR3 protein: CASSLGPGAPGANVLTF
V gene: TRBV4-1; clone size: once; D gene: TRBD2; J gene: TRBJ2-7; CDR3 DNA: TGCGCCAGCAGCCCGGGACTAGCGGGGGTACCCTACGAGCAGTACTTC; CDR3 protein: CASSPGLAGVPYEQYF
V gene: TRBV7-3; clone size: -; D gene: -; J gene: TRBJ2-6; CDR3 DNA: TGTGCCAGCAGCTCTTCCGAGCCCGGGGCCAACGTCCTGACTTTC; CDR3 protein: CASSSSEPGANVLTF
V gene: TRBV5-8; clone size: once; D gene: -; J gene: TRBJ1-5; CDR3 DNA: TGTGCCAGCAGTTCCTATAGAGGGTCCCATCAGCCCCAGCATTTT; CDR3 protein: CASSSYRGSHQPQHF
V gene: TRBV7-6; clone size: -; D gene: -; J gene: TRBJ2-5; CDR3 DNA: TGTGCCAGCAGCCCCCGACTAGGGAGACACCAAGAGACCCAGTACTTC; CDR3 protein: CASSPRLGRHQETQYF
V gene: TRBV6-5; clone size: -; D gene: -; J gene: TRBJ1-4; CDR3 DNA: TGTGCCAGCAGTTACTCGAGACGATCAACTAATGAAAAACTGTTTTTT; CDR3 protein: CASSYSRRSTNEKLFF
V gene: TRBV7-3; clone size: -; D gene: -; J gene: TRBJ1-3; CDR3 DNA: TGTGCCAGCAGCTTATTGGGCGGCTCTGGAAACACCATATATTTT; CDR3 protein: CASSLLGGSGNTIYF
V gene: TRBV30; clone size: -; D gene: -; J gene: TRBJ1-6; CDR3 DNA: TGTGCCTGGAGGGGGACCGCCGGTTCACCCCTCCACTTT; CDR3 protein: CAWRGTAGSPLHF
V gene: TRBV4-3; clone size: -; D gene: -; J gene: TRBJ1-1; CDR3 DNA: TGCGCCAGCAGCCAAGACCGGGACCTGGACACTGAAGCTTTCTTT; CDR3 protein: CASSQDRDLDTEAFF
V gene: TRBV7-9; clone size: -; D gene: TRBD1; J gene: TRBJ1-2; CDR3 DNA: TGTGCCAGCAGCTTACCCCGAGGACAGGGGGGACATGGCTACACCTTC; CDR3 protein: CASSLPRGQGGHGYTF
V gene: TRBV18; clone size: -; D gene: -; J gene: TRBJ1-1; CDR3 DNA: TGTGCCAGCTCACCACCAGGAGACACTGAAGCTTTCTTT; CDR3 protein: CASSPPGDTEAFF
V gene: TRBV4-2; clone size: -; D gene: -; J gene: TRBJ2-2; CDR3 DNA: TGTGCCAGCAGCCAAGCCCCCCGGGGCTGGACCGGGGAGCTGTTTTTT; CDR3 protein: CASSQAPRGWTGELFF
V gene: TRBV29-1; clone size: -; D gene: -; J gene: TRBJ1-1; CDR3 DNA: TGCAGCGTTGATGAACGGACCAAAGCTTTCTTT; CDR3 protein: CSVDERTKAFF
V gene: TRBV5-1; clone size: once; D gene: -; J gene: TRBJ2-2; CDR3 DNA: TGCGCCAGCAGCTTATCCAGGGCTGTCGGGGAGCTGTTTTTT; CDR3 protein: CASSLSRAVGELFF
V gene: TRBV11-2; clone size: -; D gene: -; J gene: TRBJ2-3; CDR3 DNA: TGTGCCAGCAGCTTGAGGGGTCGGCGGATAACAGATACGCAGTATTTT; CDR3 protein: CASSLRGRRITDTQYF
V gene: TRBV6-5; clone size: -; D gene: -; J gene: TRBJ1-6; CDR3 DNA: TGTGCCAGCAGTTACGGGGGCTCCTATAATTCACCCCTCCACTTT; CDR3 protein: CASSYGGSYNSPLHF
V gene: TRBV5-8; clone size: -; D gene: -; J gene: TRBJ1-2; CDR3 DNA: TGTGCCACCTGGATCAGCGGAGTCGGCGGCTACACCTTC; CDR3 protein: CATWISGVGGYTF
V gene: TRBV18; clone size: -; D gene: -; J gene: TRBJ1-5; CDR3 DNA: TGTGCCAGCTCACCTGAAATCGCAAATCAGCCCCAGCATTTT; CDR3 protein: CASSPEIANQPQHF
V gene: TRBV7-9; clone size: -; D gene: TRBD2; J gene: TRBJ2-3; CDR3 DNA: TGTGCCAGCAGCTTAGGGTCCCTAGCGGGGGGTACCACAGATACGCAGTATTTT; CDR3 protein: CASSLGSLAGGTTDTQYF
V gene: TRBV7-2; clone size: -; D gene: TRBD1; J gene: TRBJ1-1; CDR3 DNA: TGTGCCAGCAGCTCCCGGGACAGGCAACCACCCCGTAACACTGAAGCTTTCTTT; CDR3 protein: CASSSRDRQPPRNTEAFF
V gene: TRBV7-2; clone size: -; D gene: TRBD2; J gene: TRBJ2-1; CDR3 DNA: TGTGCCAGCAGCTTAGAGGTACTAGCGCGCTCCTACAATGAGCAGTTCTTC; CDR3 protein: CASSLEVLARSYNEQFF
V gene: TRBV10-1; clone size: -; D gene: -; J gene: TRBJ1-5; CDR3 DNA: TGCGCCAGCAGTGAGACGGCTAGCAATCAGCCCCAGCATTTT; CDR3 protein: CASSETASNQPQHF
V gene: TRBV9; clone size: -; D gene: -; J gene: TRBJ1-2; CDR3 DNA: TGTGCCAGCAGCCCACGGACAGACTCTAACTATGGCTACACCTTC; CDR3 protein: CASSPRTDSNYGYTF